The text below deals with one T cell receptor beta chain. As yet, its antigen is unknown. Autoimmune disease history or systemic immunosuppression barred patients. Produced via immunoSEQ multiplex PCR; TCRdb's table is partial and in-frame only. The data contain roughly 90,000 clones, 70% to 90% of them singletons. The CDR3 is 13 amino acids. Between the trimmed V and J ends, which lost 5 bases and 2 bases, there was a span of 10 bases. The V gene's germline CDR1 is SGHTA and CDR2 FQGNSA. The data were taken from a study of OX40 agonist ivuxolimab in advanced cancers. Study as a whole: Each dose-escalation patient presented with hepatocellular carcinoma, melanoma, renal cell or head and neck cancer.

Whole-study findings and limits: The CD4+ and CD8+ T cells in the blood had expanded clonally by week 6 at 0.1 to 3.0 mg/kg. Mean expanded clone counts were higher in CD8+ than CD4+ T cells.

Sequenced here: CD4+ or CD8+ T cells sorted from blood, sampled in a trial of the OX40 agonist ivuxolimab. The rearrangement joins TRBV7-2 to TRBJ2-7; D remains ambiguous. The receptor was derived from an adult with an advanced solid tumor such as melanoma, head and neck, liver or kidney cancer. CDR3 loop: CASSPSNTYEQYF. In DNA form, the CDR3 reads TGTGCCAGCAGCCCCAGTAATACCTACGAGCAGTACTTC.